This T cell receptor beta chain was retrieved from a study of blood T cells in healthy people across ages. Study-wide points: Considered underestimates were the diversity estimates obtained from one million T cells. Both naive CD4+ cell counts and diversity were greater in long-lived donors than in aged donors.

Approximately 9.1 milliliters was the volume of peripheral blood drawn from each donor. Germline V gene data show CDR1 as SGHTA and CDR2 as FQGNSA. The CDR3 has 14 residues. V was pared by 2 bases and J by 5 bases, with 5 bases of the junction left unmatched. This clonotype was counted a few times. Antigen: not known. PCR was performed a second time for roughly 7 to 12 cycles using a sample-barcoded 5' primer and a J-beta primer mix. MiXCR was run by TCRdb on the 5' RACE reads, yielding one entry per CDR3 protein. The sample yields roughly 2 million distinct CDR3 sequences, around half seen once. Sequenced material: blood. The receptor comes from a woman aged 40 to 55 in good health. The chain has TRBV7-2 and TRBJ2-5, with 7 nucleotides matching TRBD2. CDR3 in DNA: TGTGCCAGCAGCTTAAGTCGGACTAGGGAGACCCAGTACTTC. This sequence encodes CASSLSRTRETQYF.